Below, 9 T cell receptor beta chains from the same sample are listed, as sequenced in a study of T cells in Graves' hyperthyroidism and ophthalmopathy. RNA transcripts were the template for amplifying TCR beta CDR3 regions. TCR CDR3 underwent first-round RT-PCR with the HTBI primer set. TCRdb analysed the multiplex PCR reads with MiXCR anew, one entry per CDR3 protein. Of around 200,000 distinct CDR3 sequences in the sample, around 20% were seen once. Sequencing used blood. The receptors shown here come from a man in his forties with Graves' hyperthyroidism.

Ten or more counts support this clonotype. The genes are TRBV28 and TRBJ1-6; unclear D gene. With 5 bases removed from V and 0 bases from J, the gap between germline ends came to 11 bases. The germline gives CDR1 MDHEN, CDR2 SYDVKM. CDR3 length: 16 amino acids. This chain's CDR3 is CASSPWVTSYNSPLHF. CDR3 sequence (DNA): TGTGCCAGCAGTCCATGGGTGACCTCCTATAATTCACCCCTCCACTTT.

This rearrangement joins TRBV12-3 or TRBV12-4 to TRBJ2-5; TRBD2 matches 10 bases. This CDR3 is built from 15 residues. V dropped 5 bases and J dropped 4; count of bases not matched to a gene: 7. The CDR3 DNA reads as TGTGCCAGCAGTCCCAGCGGGGGGGCCGCAGAGACCCAGTACTTC. This gives the protein CASSPSGGAAETQYF.

This clonotype was seen a few times. The gene calls are TRBV6-2 or TRBV6-3 and TRBJ2-2; TRBD1 is a possible D gene (6 bases). Germline V gene data show CDR1 as MNHEY and CDR2 as SVGEGT. The CDR3 totals 17 residues. V was cut by 5 bases and J by 5 bases, with 21 bases left in between. CDR3 DNA sequence: TGTGCCAGCAGTCAACCACTAAACAGGGTGGTGACCGGGGAGCTGTTTTTT. Its protein is CASSQPLNRVVTGELFF.

This clonotype was observed many times. This rearrangement joins TRBV2 to TRBJ1-3; 9 bases agree with TRBD1. The junction had 3 bases not matched to a gene; V was cut back by 7 bases and J by 8 bases. The CDR3 has 12 amino acids. Per germline, CDR1 SNHLY and CDR2 FYNNEI. The CDR3 DNA is TGTGCCAGCACCTGGGACAGGGACACCATATATTTT. Encoded protein: CASTWDRDTIYF.

This clonotype was counted at least ten times. J is TRBJ1-5 and V is TRBV6-2 or TRBV6-3; D uncertain. The CDR3 loop spans 13 amino acids. Looked up from germline, CDR1 is MNHEY and CDR2 is SVGEGT. The V end lost 2 bases, the J end lost 9 bases, and 11 bases lay between the germline ends. CDR3 sequence (DNA): TGTGCCAGCAGTTACGGCAGGTCCTGGCCCCAGCATTTT. Encoded protein: CASSYGRSWPQHF.

Many counts were recorded for this clonotype. The chain couples TRBV7-9 to TRBJ2-5; possible D gene TRBD2, 5 bases. Trimming shortened V by 8 bases and J by 0 bases, and 13 bases separated the two germline ends. CDR3 length equals 14 residues. The V gene's germline CDR1 is SEHNR and CDR2 FQNEAQ (reference sequence). The CDR3 reads CASASWGDQETQYF. CDR3 bases: TGTGCCAGCGCCTCTTGGGGAGACCAAGAGACCCAGTACTTC.

There are a few counts of this clonotype. CDR3 nucleotides: TGTGCCAGCAGCGCCGGACACCGGACTAGCTACTCCTACGAGCAGTACTTC. Translated: CASSAGHRTSYSYEQYF. The chain has TRBV9 and TRBJ2-7; 8 bases line up with TRBD2. This CDR3 is 17 amino acids long. CDR1 SGDLS and CDR2 YYNGEE come from the germline V gene. V lost 3 bases, J lost 0 bases, and 11 bases stayed unmatched. Full variable domain (remainder filled in from reference TRBV9 and TRBJ2-7): DSGVTQTPKHLITATGQRVTLRCSPRSGDLSVYWYQQSLDQGLQFLIQYYNGEERAKGNILERFSAQQFPDLHSELNLSSLELGDSALYFCASSAGHRTSYSYEQYFGPGTRLTVT.

This clonotype has at least ten counts. Sequence at one end of the junction differs from germline and may be a read error. This sequence joins TRBV7-6 and TRBJ1-6; no definite D call. Looked up from germline, CDR1 is SGHVS and CDR2 is FNYEAQ. The CDR3 has 17 residues. The CDR3 nucleotides are TGTGCCAGCAGCTTAGTTCCAGCACTCTCCCATAATTCACCCCTCCACTTT. Its translation: CASSLVPALSHNSPLHF. Using reference TRBV7-6 and TRBJ1-6 for the parts outside the CDR3, the full variable domain is GAGVSQSPRYKVTKRGQDVALRCDPISGHVSLYWYRQALGQGPEFLTYFNYEAQQDKSGLPNDRFSAERPEGSISTLTIQRTEQRDSAMYRCASSLVPALSHNSPLHFGNGTRLTVT.

This clonotype occurred a few times. This chain uses TRBV12-3 or TRBV12-4 with TRBJ1-6; 8 nucleotides align to TRBD1. This CDR3 has 15 residues. V gave up 3 bases and J gave up 6 bases; unmatched junction bases: 4. The CDR3 reads CASSLGGTGNSPLHF. The DNA for the CDR3 is TGTGCCAGCAGTTTGGGGGGGACAGGTAATTCACCCCTCCACTTT.